This T cell receptor beta chain derives from a study of Ad26.COV2.S vaccination and SARS-CoV-2 variants. Study as a whole: COV1001, an Ad26.COV2.S trial, supplied this vaccine-arm donor.

Note on this clone: What it recognizes is unknown.

Libraries were prepared by immunoSEQ multiplex PCR; TCRdb keeps only in-frame clonotypes and omits some of them. Among 350,000 to 500,000 clones listed, 90% were seen once. Treatment in this sample: 15 to 20 received Ad26.COV2.S at low or high dose, single or two shots; a few received placebo; per-sample allocation not given. Sampling took place 63 days after the first vaccine or placebo injection. Spike of the Wuhan-strain SARS-CoV-2 was expressed by an Ad26 vector, which formed the vaccine. The study's findings and limits: The breadth of spike-specific CD8+ and CD4+ T cell responses after vaccination was reportedly substantial. Similar non-spike TCR breadth was seen in vaccine and placebo recipients.

This clonotype originated in a person aged 18-65 years who received the Ad26.COV2.S COVID-19 vaccine or a placebo. Sequenced material: peripheral blood, taken in a trial of Ad26.COV2.S vaccine versus placebo.

CDR3 sequence (DNA): TGTGCCAGCGTGGGCGATCATGAGCAGTTCTTC. Translated: CASVGDHEQFF. This rearrangement joins TRBV2 to TRBJ2-1; D gene uncertain. V shed 8 bases and J shed 8 bases, with 10 bases lying between them. CDR3 length: 11 amino acids. CDR1 SNHLY and CDR2 FYNNEI come from the germline V gene.